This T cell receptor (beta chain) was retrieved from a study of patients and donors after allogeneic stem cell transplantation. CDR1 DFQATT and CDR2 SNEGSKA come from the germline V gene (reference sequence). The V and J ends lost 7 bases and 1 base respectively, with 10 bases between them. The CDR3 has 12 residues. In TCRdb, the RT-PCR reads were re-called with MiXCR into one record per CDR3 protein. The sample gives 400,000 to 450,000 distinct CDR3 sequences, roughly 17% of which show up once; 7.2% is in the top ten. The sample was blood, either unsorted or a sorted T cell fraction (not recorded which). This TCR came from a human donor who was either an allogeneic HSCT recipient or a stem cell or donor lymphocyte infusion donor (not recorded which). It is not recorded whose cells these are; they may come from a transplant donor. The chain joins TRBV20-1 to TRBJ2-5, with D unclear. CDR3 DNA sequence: TGCAGTGGAAAGGCACCCCAAGAGACCCAGTACTTC. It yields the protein CSGKAPQETQYF.